One and the same sample provided the 29 T cell receptor beta chains below, sequenced in a study of human T cells and chemical hapten exposure. The time point was: patch test 2, 6 weeks after DPC sensitization. Specified treatment: therapeutic diphenylcyclopropenone sensitization with weekly scalp DPC. TCRdb re-called the RACE reads through MiXCR, storing one row per CDR3 protein. The sample yields roughly 120,000 distinct CDR3 sequences, about a tenth seen once. This sample comprised whole blood, obtained in connection with sensitization to the hapten diphenylcyclopropenone (DPC). The receptors shown here come from a woman in her thirties or forties with alopecia areata. Some clones in this sample may be carry-over from other donors' samples.

On this clonotype: A clone one base away is much larger, so this may be a read error. The chain carries TRBV29-1 and TRBJ2-1, with D unresolved. The length of the CDR3 is 13 residues. Germline V gene sequence: CDR1 SQVTM, CDR2 ANQGSEA. The CDR3 bases are TGCAGCGTTGAAGGTAGCTCCTGCAATGAGCAGTTCTTC. This gives the protein CSVEGSSCNEQFF.

This chain joins TRBV5-1 and TRBJ2-3; no reliable D call. Per germline, CDR1 SGHRS and CDR2 YFSETQ. This CDR3 contains 15 residues. The germline V and J ends were trimmed by 0 bases and 2 bases, with 10 bases remaining between them. CDR3 coding DNA: TGCGCCAGCAGCTTGGTTTCCAGAATCACAGATACGCAGTATTTT. It codes for CASSLVSRITDTQYF.

The chain uses TRBV5-1 and TRBJ2-1; a possible D gene is TRBD2 (5 bases). The V end was cut by 1 base, the J end by 6 bases, with 8 bases between. This CDR3 has 13 residues. Germline V gives CDR1 SGHRS, CDR2 YFSETQ. CDR3 amino acids: CASSLPGGNEQFF. Written as DNA, the CDR3 is TGCGCCAGCAGCTTGCCCGGAGGCAATGAGCAGTTCTTC. Together with reference TRBV5-1 and TRBJ2-1, the CDR3 gives the full variable domain: KAGVTQTPRYLIKTRGQQVTLSCSPISGHRSVSWYQQTPGQGLQFLFEYFSETQRNKGNFPGRFSGRQFSNSRSEMNVSTLELGDSALYLCASSLPGGNEQFFGPGTRLTVL.

This clonotype was seen a few times. The chain links TRBV7-2 to TRBJ2-5, with TRBD2 matching over 7 bases. Germline trimming cut 2 bases from V and 5 bases from J; bases unmatched to any gene: 8. The germline V gene encodes CDR1 SGHTA and CDR2 FQGNSA. This CDR3 is 15 amino acids long. The CDR3 reads CASSLSSSGIETQYF. The CDR3 DNA is TGTGCCAGCAGCTTATCTTCTAGCGGCATCGAGACCCAGTACTTC.

This clonotype was detected many times. The chain is built from TRBV30 and TRBJ2-7; 7 bases are shared with TRBD1. V shed 7 bases and J 9 bases; nucleotides not matched to a gene: 15. The CDR3 loop spans 13 amino acids. CDR1 is GTSNPN, CDR2 SVGIG, per germline (reference sequence). The CDR3 coding sequence is TGTGCCTACCGACTGGCAGGGGGTATAGGGCAGTACTTC. Translating it yields CAYRLAGGIGQYF.

The sample holds a few counts of this clonotype. V and J are TRBV5-1 and TRBJ2-3; the match to TRBD1 covers 8 bases. The CDR3 has 14 amino acids. The V segment lost 1 base and the J segment 4 bases; nucleotides outside the gene matches: 2. Germline CDR1 and CDR2: SGHRS and YFSETQ. CDR3 in DNA: TGCGCCAGCAGCTTGACAGGGGGTGCAGATACGCAGTATTTT. Amino acid sequence: CASSLTGGADTQYF.

This clonotype was seen a few times. The chain recombines TRBV6-2 or TRBV6-3 with TRBJ1-2; possibly TRBD1 for D (5 bases). Germline V CDR1 and CDR2: MNHEY, SVGEGT. CDR3 length: 15 residues. V lost 0 bases, J lost 4 bases, and 12 bases lay in between. The DNA for the CDR3 is TGTGCCAGCAGTTACTCGGCAGGGTATAGCTATGGCTACACCTTC. The encoded protein is CASSYSAGYSYGYTF.

There are many counts of this clonotype. This chain joins TRBV7-2 and TRBJ2-1; D might be TRBD1 (6 bases). V was cut by 6 bases and J by 3 bases, with 9 bases left in between. The CDR3 is made up of 13 amino acids. The germline V gene has CDR1 SGHTA and CDR2 FQGNSA. The CDR3 loop reads CASRGQNYNEQFF. In nucleotides, the CDR3 is TGTGCCAGCAGAGGACAGAACTACAATGAGCAGTTCTTC.

The chain employs TRBV6-2 or TRBV6-3 and TRBJ1-5; unclear D gene. Germline-derived CDR1 and CDR2 are MNHEY and SVGEGT. The CDR3 extends over 17 amino acids. V was clipped by 2 bases and J by 1 base, with 15 bases between them. In DNA form, the CDR3 reads TGTGCCAGCAGTTACCCGCCGGGCACAACCAGCAATCAGCCCCAGCATTTT. Translating it yields CASSYPPGTTSNQPQHF.

Comments on this clonotype: Here the CDR3 omits its conserved ending phenylalanine or tryptophan, so a read error is the likely source. The gene calls are TRBV7-6 and TRBJ2-7; 7 bases map to TRBD2. Trimming at V came to 3 bases and at J to 5 bases, leaving 16 bases not matched to a gene. The CDR3 loop spans 17 amino acids. Germline V CDR1 and CDR2: SGHVS, FNYEAQ. The CDR3 DNA reads as TGTGCCAGCAGCTTCGTCTCGGGCGGGGGAGCTGTGAACGAGCAGTACCTC. It yields the protein CASSFVSGGGAVNEQYL.

Many counts were recorded for this clonotype. This chain links TRBV30 with TRBJ1-5; D perhaps matches TRBD1 (5 bases). CDR1 and CDR2 (germline): GTSNPN, SVGIG (reference sequence). V dropped 0 bases and J dropped 5 bases, with 8 bases sitting between them. This CDR3 is built from 13 residues. The CDR3 loop reads CAWSVRGDQPQHF. CDR3 nucleotide sequence: TGTGCCTGGAGTGTTCGAGGGGATCAGCCCCAGCATTTT.

This clonotype was seen a few times. Here the CDR3 DNA reads TGCGCCAGCCGCGGACAGGGTTGGACCGGGGAGCTGTTTTTT. Amino acid sequence: CASRGQGWTGELFF. The chain joins TRBV10-2 to TRBJ2-2; TRBD1 matches 8 bases. The CDR3 extends over 14 amino acids. The ends lost 8 bases at V and 5 bases at J; junction bases unmatched: 7. Germline V CDR1 and CDR2: WSHSY, SAAADI.

This clonotype was observed a few times. CDR3 coding DNA: TGTGCCAGCAGTTCCAGACTAGCGGGGGGCAACGAGCAGTTCTTC. It specifies CASSSRLAGGNEQFF. This chain connects TRBV6-2 or TRBV6-3 to TRBJ2-1; TRBD2 aligns across 13 bases. The V segment lost 4 bases and the J segment 10 bases; nucleotides outside the gene matches: 7. CDR3 length: 15 amino acids. The germline V gene has CDR1 MNHEY and CDR2 SVGEGT.

This clonotype has at least ten counts. This chain links TRBV11-2 with TRBJ2-5, with D unclear. V lost 2 bases and J lost 7, with 17 bases in between. The CDR3 covers 15 residues. The germline CDR1 and CDR2 sequences are SGHAT and FQNNGV. CDR3 region: CASSLIGPQQRTQYF. CDR3 DNA sequence: TGTGCCAGCAGCTTAATAGGTCCGCAACAAAGGACCCAGTACTTC.

J is TRBJ2-7 and V is TRBV10-2; D is tentatively TRBD1 or TRBD2 (6 bases each). Trimming shortened V by 5 bases and J by 4 bases, and 12 bases separated the two germline ends. Germline-derived CDR1 and CDR2 are WSHSY and SAAADI. The CDR3 covers 13 residues. In DNA form, the CDR3 reads TGCGCCAGCAGTCCGGGGGCCAGGTACGAGCAGTACTTC. This gives the protein CASSPGARYEQYF.

The chain couples TRBV2 to TRBJ2-1; 9 nucleotides align to TRBD1. The CDR3 spans 16 residues. CDR1 and CDR2 (germline): SNHLY, FYNNEI. V shed 6 bases, J shed 3 bases, and the junction held 9 bases outside the gene matches. The CDR3, as DNA: TGTGCCAGCAGGACCCTCCGGACAGGGGTCTACAATGAGCAGTTCTTC. Translated, it gives CASRTLRTGVYNEQFF.

This clonotype was observed many times. The DNA for the CDR3 is TGTGCCAGCGACTCAAATTCCAGGGTACGACACTACGAGCAGTACTTC. Its translation is CASDSNSRVRHYEQYF. The chain uses TRBV5-4 and TRBJ2-7, with D perhaps matching TRBD1 (5 bases). CDR3 length: 16 amino acids. Germline V gene data show CDR1 as SGHNT and CDR2 as YYREEE (reference sequence). The V end was cut by 7 bases, the J end by 3 bases, with 23 bases between.

This clonotype occurred many times. The chain uses TRBV16 and TRBJ1-6; the D gene is possibly TRBD1 (5 bases). The CDR3 is made up of 16 amino acids. V gave up 1 base and J gave up 10 bases, with 17 bases separating them. In germline, CDR1 is KGHSY, CDR2 FQNENV. The CDR3 coding sequence is TGTGCCAGCAGCCAATTCAAGCGACCGCGGGACTCACCCCTCCACTTT. It yields the protein CASSQFKRPRDSPLHF.

CDR3 DNA sequence: TGTGCCAGCCGAAAGGGGGTATACAATGAGCAGTTCTTC. Encoded protein: CASRKGVYNEQFF. The chain combines TRBV7-8 with TRBJ2-1, with a possible D match to TRBD1 (6 bases). V shed 8 bases and J shed 4 bases, with 12 bases lying between them. Germline-derived CDR1 and CDR2 are SGHVS and FQNEAQ. The CDR3 totals 13 residues.

The chain recombines TRBV20-1 with TRBJ1-3; 7 positions match TRBD1. Germline V CDR1 and CDR2: DFQATT, SNEGSKA (reference sequence). The V and J ends lost 5 bases and 4 bases, in that order; junction bases with no gene match: 8. The CDR3 length is 14 residues. In DNA, the CDR3 is TGCAGTGCTGCGATACAGGGGAGAGGAAACACCATATATTTT. Amino acids: CSAAIQGRGNTIYF.

There are a few counts of this clonotype. The chain links TRBV10-3 to TRBJ2-7; possible D gene TRBD2, 5 bases. V was shortened by 2 bases and J by 2 bases, with 10 bases between the two germline ends. The germline V gene encodes CDR1 ENHRY and CDR2 SYGVKD. This CDR3 is 14 amino acids long. The chain's CDR3 is CAISEAGITYEQYF. CDR3 DNA sequence: TGTGCCATCAGTGAGGCGGGTATAACCTACGAGCAGTACTTC.

The sample holds many counts of this clonotype. CDR3 amino acids: CSVGQETQYF. CDR3 bases: TGCAGCGTCGGGCAAGAGACCCAGTACTTC. The chain couples TRBV29-1 to TRBJ2-5; D is unresolved. Trimming took off 6 bases at V and 2 bases at J, with 4 bases between the two ends. Per germline, CDR1 SQVTM and CDR2 ANQGSEA. The CDR3 is 10 amino acids.

This clonotype turned up a few times. J is TRBJ1-5 and V is TRBV5-6; tentative D call: TRBD1 (5 bases). This CDR3 spans 14 amino acids. Germline values: CDR1 SGHDT, CDR2 YYEEEE. V was shortened by 4 bases and J by 6 bases, with 14 bases between the two germline ends. The CDR3 bases are TGTGCCAGCAGCCTACCCGGGACGGGTCAGCCCCAGCATTTT. Amino acid sequence: CASSLPGTGQPQHF.

This clonotype was detected a few times. V is TRBV4-1 and J is TRBJ1-5; 7 bases line up with TRBD1. The germline V gene encodes CDR1 MGHRA and CDR2 YSYEKL. This CDR3 is built from 15 residues. Unmatched junction bases numbered 3, after V lost 0 bases and J lost 4 bases. CDR3 DNA: TGCGCCAGCAGCCAAGAAGACAGGGAAAATCAGCCCCAGCATTTT. Protein: CASSQEDRENQPQHF.

The gene calls are TRBV6-8 and TRBJ1-1, with D tentatively TRBD1 (5 bases). V lost 6 bases and J lost 7, with 12 bases in between. Germline V gene lookup returns CDR1 MNHGY and CDR2 SAAAGT. This CDR3 comprises 12 residues. The CDR3 is CASRGGTDEAFF. CDR3 nucleotide sequence: TGTGCCAGCAGGGGAGGGACGGATGAAGCTTTCTTT.

This clonotype has at least ten counts. The chain uses TRBV28 and TRBJ2-7; D uncertain. Germline loops: CDR1 MDHEN, CDR2 SYDVKM. The CDR3 totals 14 residues. V shed 6 bases and J shed 5 bases, with 17 bases lying between them. The CDR3 spells CASSPSGRTNEQYF. CDR3 in DNA: TGTGCCAGCAGCCCTTCGGGCAGGACCAACGAGCAGTACTTC. Full variable domain (missing parts from reference TRBV28 and TRBJ2-7): DVKVTQSSRYLVKRTGEKVFLECVQDMDHENMFWYRQDPGLGLRLIYFSYDVKMKEKGDIPEGYSVSREKKERFSLILESASTNQTSMYLCASSPSGRTNEQYFGPGTRLTVT.

The sample holds many counts of this clonotype. The chain has TRBV4-3 and TRBJ2-7; no reliable D call. With 0 bases removed from V and 3 bases from J, the gap between germline ends came to 12 bases. Germline assignment: CDR1 LGHNA and CDR2 YSLEER. This CDR3 comprises 15 residues. The CDR3 DNA sequence: TGCGCCAGCAGCCAAGATCGGATCGGAGTCTACGAGCAGTACTTC. Amino acid sequence: CASSQDRIGVYEQYF.

This clonotype came up a few times. This chain uses TRBV20-1 with TRBJ1-1; D gene unclear. The germline V gene encodes CDR1 DFQATT and CDR2 SNEGSKA (reference sequence). CDR3 length: 13 amino acids. Trimming took 7 bases from V and 8 from J, leaving 20 bases between them. The CDR3 nucleotides read TGCAGTGTGCGGCGGGATCCGGTTTCCGAAGCTTTCTTT. Amino acid sequence: CSVRRDPVSEAFF.

This clonotype was seen at least ten times. The chain recombines TRBV20-1 with TRBJ2-3, with D unresolved. Trimming pared 2 bases from V and 6 bases from J, leaving 12 bases between. This CDR3 region has 13 residues. The germline V gene encodes CDR1 DFQATT and CDR2 SNEGSKA (reference sequence). CDR3 amino acids: CSARYDQPDTQYF. Written as DNA, the CDR3 is TGCAGTGCTAGATACGACCAACCGGATACGCAGTATTTT.